Detailed here is one T cell receptor beta chain. The source of the sample is a study of blood T cell repertoires in COVID-19. Study information: The origin of the acute and convalescent COVID-19 samples was the United States, Italy and Spain.

Data came from immunoSEQ multiplex PCR; TCRdb stores just in-frame clones and leaves some out. The table lists around 150,000 clones, approximately 93% of them singletons. The CDR3 is 13 amino acids. The germline CDR1 and CDR2 sequences are LGHDT and YNNKEL (reference sequence). Trimming stripped 3 bases from V and 6 bases from J, with 9 bases between. Input material: peripheral blood. The gene calls are TRBV3-1 (or the pseudogene TRBV3-2) and TRBJ2-1; possible D gene TRBD2, 6 bases. This clonotype was sampled from a woman aged 60-75 years with COVID-19, enrolled during active disease. CDR3 amino acids: CASSQLAFNEQFF. The CDR3 region has the DNA TGTGCCAGCAGCCAGCTAGCGTTCAATGAGCAGTTCTTC.